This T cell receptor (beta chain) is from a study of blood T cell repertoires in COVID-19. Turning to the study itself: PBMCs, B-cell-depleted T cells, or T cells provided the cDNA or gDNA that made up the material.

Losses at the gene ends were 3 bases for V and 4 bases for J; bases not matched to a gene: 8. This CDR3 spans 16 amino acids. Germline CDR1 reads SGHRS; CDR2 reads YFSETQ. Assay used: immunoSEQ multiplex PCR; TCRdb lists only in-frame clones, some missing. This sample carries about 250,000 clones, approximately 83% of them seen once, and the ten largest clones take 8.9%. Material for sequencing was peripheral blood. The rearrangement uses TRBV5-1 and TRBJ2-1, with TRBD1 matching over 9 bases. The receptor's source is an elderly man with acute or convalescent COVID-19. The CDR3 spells CASSSYRGRNYNEQFF. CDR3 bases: TGCGCCAGCAGCTCTTACAGGGGGCGAAATTACAATGAGCAGTTCTTC.